This TCR beta chain originates from a study of T cell responses to AZD1222 COVID-19 vaccine. The CDR3 is made up of 16 amino acids. Germline V gene lookup returns CDR1 LGHNA and CDR2 YNFKEQ. V was trimmed by 0 bases and J by 0 bases, leaving 11 bases between them. The method was immunoSEQ multiplex PCR; TCRdb's version includes in-frame clones alone and lacks a portion of them. There are approximately 170,000 clones in the sample; roughly 89% occur only once, and around 1% lies in the top ten. It was second doses at about 4 or about 12 weeks that were pooled. Findings and caveats of the study: Among AZD1222 vaccinees, only five to seven were seropositive at baseline.

Regarding this clone: Antigen: not known.

This chain links TRBV4-2 with TRBJ1-2; D is possibly TRBD1 (5 bases). Here the sequenced sample was peripheral blood, taken 28 days after the second AZD1222 dose. This sequence was found in an adult who received the AZD1222 COVID-19 vaccine. CDR3 sequence: CASSQDLTATNYGYTF. The CDR3 DNA is TGTGCCAGCAGCCAAGATCTGACAGCTACTAACTATGGCTACACCTTC.